Listed here are 12 T cell receptor beta chains from one sample, sequenced in a study of T-cell reconstitution after alpha-beta-depleted transplantation in children. A TCRbeta library incorporating unique molecular identifiers was prepared. MiXCR was run by TCRdb on the PCR reads, yielding one entry per CDR3 protein. Here the sample spans about 980,000 distinct CDR3 sequences, around 30% being singletons. Source: PBMCs, mostly from graft donor cells, taken 360 days after TCRalphabeta/CD19-depleted stem cell transplant. Source of these receptors: a boy in the first two years of life who had a stem cell transplant for SCID, so the T cells may come from the graft donor.

This chain joins TRBV5-5 and TRBJ1-2; TRBD1 is a possible D gene (6 bases). V lost 0 bases, J lost 3 bases, and 12 bases lay in between. The CDR3 is 15 amino acids. Germline values: CDR1 SGHKS, CDR2 YYEKEE (reference sequence). DNA of the CDR3: TGTGCCAGCAGCTTGGCAGGGGCGGGAGACTATGGCTACACCTTC. As protein: CASSLAGAGDYGYTF.

The J gene is TRBJ1-2, the V gene TRBV6-1, with 9 bases fitting TRBD1. V lost 7 bases, J lost 3 bases, and 9 bases stayed unmatched. This CDR3 has 15 amino acids. Germline CDR1 MNHNS, CDR2 SASEGT. CDR3 protein: CASKPGQGPYYGYTF. In DNA form, the CDR3 reads TGTGCCAGCAAGCCCGGACAGGGGCCATACTATGGCTACACCTTC.

This clonotype was seen only a few times. The rearrangement joins TRBV12-3 or TRBV12-4 to TRBJ2-1; TRBD1 might be the D (5 bases). The V gene lost 7 bases and the J gene lost 7 bases, with 17 bases spanning the gap. The CDR3 has 14 residues. Here the CDR3 reads CASTTGPGWNEQFF. CDR3 nucleotide sequence: TGTGCCAGCACTACCGGGCCAGGGTGGAATGAGCAGTTCTTC.

This clonotype has just a few counts. V gene TRBV7-8 combines with J gene TRBJ2-3, with D perhaps TRBD1 (6 bases). Germline lookup yields CDR1 SGHVS and CDR2 FQNEAQ. The CDR3 covers 17 residues. V lost 6 bases, J lost 4 bases, and 23 bases lay in between. CDR3 bases: TGTGCCAGCAGTCAGGGGCCCCGGACGATTTCAGCAGATACGCAGTATTTT. Encoded protein: CASSQGPRTISADTQYF. Together with reference TRBV7-8 and TRBJ2-3, the CDR3 gives the full variable domain: GAGVSQSPRYKVAKRGQDVALRCDPISGHVSLFWYQQALGQGPEFLTYFQNEAQLDKSGLPSDRFFAERPEGSVSTLKIQRTQQEDSAVYLCASSQGPRTISADTQYFGPGTRLTVL.

Only a few counts were recorded for this clonotype. The chain combines TRBV7-7 with TRBJ2-5; weak D call: TRBD2 (6 bases). CDR1 and CDR2 from the germline V gene are SSHAT and FNYEAQ (reference sequence). The ends were cut back, 1 base at V and 1 base at J, with 13 bases in the middle. This CDR3 region has 16 residues. The CDR3 DNA reads TGTGCCAGCAGCTTAGTGGGCAGCGGGCCCCAAGAGACCCAGTACTTC. The encoded protein is CASSLVGSGPQETQYF.

This clonotype was observed a handful of times. J is TRBJ2-1 and V is TRBV4-1, with TRBD2 matching over 9 bases. Germline V CDR1 and CDR2: MGHRA, YSYEKL. This CDR3 region has 19 residues. V shed 0 bases and J 5 bases; nucleotides not matched to a gene: 14. In DNA, the CDR3 is TGCGCCAGCAGCCAAGATTACCGTGGGCTAGCGGGGCCCAACAATGAGCAGTTCTTC. This gives the protein CASSQDYRGLAGPNNEQFF.

This clonotype was seen a few times. The rearrangement joins TRBV7-8 to TRBJ2-3, with TRBD1 as a possible D gene (6 bases). V gave up 1 base and J gave up 1 base, with 12 bases separating them. This CDR3 has 16 amino acids. CDR1 is SGHVS and CDR2 is FQNEAQ in the germline V gene. CDR3 DNA: TGTGCCAGCAGCTTAGATCAGGGGATGGGCACAGATACGCAGTATTTT. It is translated as CASSLDQGMGTDTQYF. Full variable domain (missing parts from reference TRBV7-8 and TRBJ2-3): GAGVSQSPRYKVAKRGQDVALRCDPISGHVSLFWYQQALGQGPEFLTYFQNEAQLDKSGLPSDRFFAERPEGSVSTLKIQRTQQEDSAVYLCASSLDQGMGTDTQYFGPGTRLTVL.

The rearrangement uses TRBV13 and TRBJ2-1, with 7 nucleotides matching TRBD1. Germline trimming cut 0 bases from V and 6 bases from J; bases unmatched to any gene: 8. Germline CDR1 and CDR2: PRHDT and FYEKMQ (reference sequence). The CDR3 covers 16 residues. The CDR3, as DNA: TGTGCCAGCAGCTTAGGCCCCCGACAGGGTTCCAATGAGCAGTTCTTC. Residues: CASSLGPRQGSNEQFF.

This clonotype has only one observation. CDR3 DNA: TGTGCCAGCAGCCCAAGCGGGGGGGCCTTCTTCTCCTACGAGCAGTACTTC. Amino acid sequence: CASSPSGGAFFSYEQYF. The rearrangement uses TRBV12-3 or TRBV12-4 and TRBJ2-7, with TRBD2 identical over 10 bases. V lost 6 bases, J lost 0 bases, and 11 bases stayed unmatched. The CDR3 loop spans 17 amino acids.

This clonotype was observed a handful of times. This chain joins TRBV4-1 and TRBJ2-1; 12 bases map to TRBD1. The CDR3 spans 17 residues. The germline V gene has CDR1 MGHRA and CDR2 YSYEKL. With V trimmed by 3 bases and J by 7 bases, 10 bases remained unmatched. CDR3 residues: CASSHTPGQGAWNEQFF. CDR3 nucleotide sequence: TGCGCCAGCAGCCATACTCCGGGACAGGGGGCGTGGAATGAGCAGTTCTTC.

This sequence joins TRBV5-1 and TRBJ2-1; 7 bases line up with TRBD2. V shed 3 bases and J 15 bases; nucleotides not matched to a gene: 12. CDR3 length: 13 residues. CDR1 SGHRS and CDR2 YFSETQ come from the germline V gene. The CDR3 reads CASSSSPLAEMFF. The CDR3 region has the DNA TGCGCCAGCAGCTCGTCCCCGCTAGCGGAGATGTTCTTC.

This clonotype was found a few times. The chain recombines TRBV20-1 with TRBJ2-1; 9 bases agree with TRBD2. Germline V lookup: CDR1 DFQATT, CDR2 SNEGSKA (reference sequence). After removal of 2 bases from V and 6 bases from J, the junction contained 8 bases not matched to a gene. This CDR3 has 15 residues. CDR3 sequence: CSARTAGGMGNEQFF. The CDR3 DNA reads as TGCAGTGCTAGAACGGCGGGAGGGATGGGCAATGAGCAGTTCTTC.